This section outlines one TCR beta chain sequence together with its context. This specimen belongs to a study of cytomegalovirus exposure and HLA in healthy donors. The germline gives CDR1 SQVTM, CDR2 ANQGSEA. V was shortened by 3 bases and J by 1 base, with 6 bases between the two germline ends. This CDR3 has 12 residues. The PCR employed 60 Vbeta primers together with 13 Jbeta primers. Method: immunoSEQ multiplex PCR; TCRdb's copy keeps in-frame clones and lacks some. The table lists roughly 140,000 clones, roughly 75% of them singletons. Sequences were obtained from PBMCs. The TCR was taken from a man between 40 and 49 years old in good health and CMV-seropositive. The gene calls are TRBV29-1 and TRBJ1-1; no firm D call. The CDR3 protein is CSVDVANTEAFF. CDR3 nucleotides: TGCAGCGTTGACGTAGCGAACACTGAAGCTTTCTTT.